This T cell receptor (beta chain) was obtained from a study of breast tumors, draining lymph nodes, adjacent tissues. The lymph nodes were axillary draining lymph nodes from breast cancer patients. CDR1 and CDR2 from the germline V gene are MNHEY and SVGEGT. Deletions cut 5 bases from V and 3 bases from J, with 16 bases between. CDR3 length: 15 amino acids. Notes on this clonotype: Antigen unknown.

Whole-study results and caveats: Compared with lymph nodes, tumors were less diverse; compared with nontumor tissue, more. That most tumor T cells come from lymph nodes remained unproven. Data fit most tumor T cells coming from lymph node, expanding in tumor. Luminal-like breast cancer showed significantly higher tumor–nontumor repertoire similarity than basal-like.

TCRdb itself ran the multiplex PCR reads through MiXCR, one entry per CDR3 protein. The repertoire has nearly 200,000 distinct CDR3 sequences, over 25% of them found once; the top ten carry around 4.5%. What was sequenced was axillary lymph node tissue. J is TRBJ1-2 and V is TRBV6-2 or TRBV6-3; D remains unclear. The receptor comes from a female donor with breast cancer. Some clones in this sample may be carry-over from other donors' samples. CDR3 sequence (DNA): TGTGCCAGCAGTCACGGGCAGCCGATAGACTATGGCTACACCTTC. Translated, it gives CASSHGQPIDYGYTF.